The TCR beta chain under discussion was sequenced for a study of blood T cell repertoires in COVID-19 (dated by TCRdb to 2019 to 2021). Regarding the study in general: Collaborator samples came from the United States, Italy and Spain and covered acute and convalescent phases of COVID-19. The prospective study material was composed of cDNA or gDNA derived from T cells, B-cell-depleted T cells, or PBMCs. The dataset comprised deeply sampled blood TCRbeta repertoires from subjects exposed to, actively infected with, or recovered from COVID-19. The repertoires were made available in a free public database intended to serve as a resource for research on the immune response to SARS-CoV-2. The samples were drawn from two sources: the first 160 participants of the ongoing ImmuneRACE study, and some 1,300 subjects contributed by 6 global collaborators. The sample metadata nearly always contained a de-identified subject ID, COVID-19 status, age in years and sex. Where available, HLA class I and class II types were taken from metadata supplied by the sample provider and were not determined by assay-based typing. Summary of the overall study and its limitations: Clinical and demographic metadata were provided uncurated, with the amount varying by source and participant.

Participants in the prospective study were aged about 18 to 95 years, lived in under 30 United States geographic areas, and enrolled through a virtual design. In the prospective study, cohorts were assigned on the basis of participant-reported clinical history obtained from a screening survey and a study questionnaire. For ImmuneRACE Cohort 3, a participant was defined as recovered based on two consecutive negative NP/OP PCR tests, clearance by a healthcare professional, or resolution of symptoms. Mobile phlebotomists in the prospective study collected whole blood, serum and a nasopharyngeal or oropharyngeal swab from every participant. Additional blood draws and questionnaires over an approximately 2-month period could optionally be provided by prospective study participants. Before DNA extraction, prospective study blood samples were shipped either frozen or at room temperature. TCRbeta CDR3 regions were amplified from genomic DNA using the immunoSEQ Assay, a bias-controlled multiplex PCR. In the original analysis: Within the assay, amplification of reference gene primers was used to estimate how many nucleated cells each sample contained. To quantify the absolute abundance of each unique TCRbeta CDR3 rearrangement, sequence reads were collapsed and filtered. For each sample, productive Simpson clonality was calculated as the square root of Simpson's diversity index across productive rearrangements. This is the immuneACCESS table as TCRdb keeps it, with only in-frame sequences that have V and J called. A part of the clones is gone; compared with another copy, unresolved V genes explain less than half, and the rest is unexplained. For V, J and clone size, that table is used; D and trimming come from the DNA. The sample table contains a few hundred thousand clones; only one count was recorded for roughly 85% of them. Roughly 2.7% of the sample goes to the ten largest clones.

Note on this clone: The specificity of this receptor is unknown. No much larger clone exists at a distance of one base, and base qualities are not known.

The sample taken for sequencing was PBMCs or T cells enriched from blood (not recorded which). The TCR originated in a woman aged 50 to 60 who had recovered from COVID-19.

The encoded CDR3 is CASDPRPLYNSPLHF. The DNA sequence is as follows: TGTGCCAGCGACCCGCGGCCACTCTATAATTCACCCCTCCACTTT. The sequence joins TRBV28 to TRBJ1-6; no D gene is confidently identified. The CDR3, from cysteine to phenylalanine, totals 15 residues. Only the CDR3 part of the read is kept: 45 bases, read in frame from the first base. The V and J ends are trimmed by 8 bases and 3 bases, leaving 14 bases between them. The germline V gene encodes CDR1 MDHEN and CDR2 SYDVKM.